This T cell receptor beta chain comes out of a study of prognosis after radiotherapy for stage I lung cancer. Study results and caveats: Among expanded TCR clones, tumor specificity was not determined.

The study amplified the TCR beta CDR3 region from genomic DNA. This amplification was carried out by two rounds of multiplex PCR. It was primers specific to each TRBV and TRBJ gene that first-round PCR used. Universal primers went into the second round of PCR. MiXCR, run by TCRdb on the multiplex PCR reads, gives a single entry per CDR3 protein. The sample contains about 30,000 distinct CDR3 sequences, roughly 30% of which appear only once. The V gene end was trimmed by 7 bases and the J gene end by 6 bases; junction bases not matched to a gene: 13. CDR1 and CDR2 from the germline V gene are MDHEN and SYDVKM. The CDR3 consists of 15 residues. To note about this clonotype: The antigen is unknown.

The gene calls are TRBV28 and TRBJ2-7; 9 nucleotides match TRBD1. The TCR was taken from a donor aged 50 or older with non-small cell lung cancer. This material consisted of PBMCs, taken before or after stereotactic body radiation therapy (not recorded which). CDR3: CASNPGQGLFLEQYF. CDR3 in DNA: TGTGCCAGCAATCCGGGACAGGGTCTTTTCCTCGAGCAGTACTTC.